This paragraph reports one T cell receptor (beta chain). Its antigen is not known. TCRdb processed the 5' RACE reads anew with MiXCR; each CDR3 protein has one entry. This sample carries approximately 590,000 distinct CDR3 sequences, approximately 9.6% of them seen once, and the ten largest clones take roughly 3%. Trimming cost V 4 bases and J 2 bases, with 10 bases left between them. Germline V gene sequence: CDR1 ENHRY, CDR2 SYGVKD. The CDR3 length is 14 residues. The data stem from a study of identical twins. The study, taken as a whole, reports: With abundant cord blood beta clonotypes, insertions were fewer; memory repertoires showed no such pattern. Rather than following the same donors, the conclusions depended on cross-sectional statistical analysis.

The data were also submitted as part of a second study, on yellow fever vaccine responses in identical twins.

The chain joins TRBV10-3 to TRBJ2-3; D uncertain. The sample taken for sequencing was PBMCs. This clonotype was sampled from a young woman in good health. CDR3: CAISAGRVTDTQYF. Written as DNA, the CDR3 is TGTGCCATCAGTGCGGGCCGCGTCACAGATACGCAGTATTTT.